The text below deals with one T cell receptor beta chain. What it binds is not known. TCRdb re-derived calls from the reads in MiXCR, one entry per CDR3 protein. Of 200,000 to 300,000 distinct CDR3 sequences in the sample, approximately 14% were seen once. This sample was included in a study of T cell repertoires in cytomegalovirus infection. Looking at the study overall: Based on public TCR beta signatures, there were indications of CMV infection and of a matching HLA type. Findings and caveats of the study: Individuals carrying CMV plus the relevant HLA were identified by cumulative frequency of public TCR beta families. Ex vivo responses were dominated by HLA-C-restricted CMV-specific TCR beta clonotypes.

The ends lost 4 bases at V and 5 bases at J; junction bases unmatched: 5. This CDR3 contains 13 residues. From germline, CDR1 is SQVTM and CDR2 ANQGSEA. Sequenced sample: PBMCs. The chain recombines TRBV29-1 with TRBJ2-1; 7 nucleotides line up with TRBD2. The TCR comes from a human donor in good health (CMV status not recorded). Some clones in this sample may be carry-over from other donors' samples. DNA of the CDR3: TGCAGCGTTGGGACTAGACTCGACAATGAGCAGTTCTTC. This codes for CSVGTRLDNEQFF.